This T cell receptor beta chain was observed in a study of human T cells and chemical hapten exposure. Study summary: Variation in per-sample TCR yields came mainly from small pooled library volume differences.

Within the library, unique molecular identifiers were attached to each individual cDNA molecule. As originally analysed: Across samples, TCR counts had a median of approximately 100,000 and ranged from roughly 23,224 to 700,000. One entry per CDR3 protein results from TCRdb running MiXCR on the RACE reads. The V and J calls, along with clone size, are taken from TCRdb and not from the paper's own processing. The sample has roughly 130,000 distinct CDR3 sequences, approximately 10% seen once. V was clipped by 5 bases and J by 5 bases; unmatched bases: 10. The CDR3 runs to 16 residues. Germline V CDR1 and CDR2: SGDLS, YYNGEE. Documented time point: healthy volunteer bleed at 2 weeks. Researchers extracted total RNA from unfractionated whole blood.

The sequenced sample consisted of whole blood. This receptor was taken from a male donor in good health. Some clones in this sample may be carry-over from other donors' samples. The V gene is TRBV9, the J gene TRBJ1-4; the match to TRBD1 covers 9 bases. CDR3 region: CASSESTGTGNEKLFF. In nucleotides, the CDR3 is TGTGCCAGCAGTGAAAGCACCGGGACAGGGAATGAAAAACTGTTTTTT.